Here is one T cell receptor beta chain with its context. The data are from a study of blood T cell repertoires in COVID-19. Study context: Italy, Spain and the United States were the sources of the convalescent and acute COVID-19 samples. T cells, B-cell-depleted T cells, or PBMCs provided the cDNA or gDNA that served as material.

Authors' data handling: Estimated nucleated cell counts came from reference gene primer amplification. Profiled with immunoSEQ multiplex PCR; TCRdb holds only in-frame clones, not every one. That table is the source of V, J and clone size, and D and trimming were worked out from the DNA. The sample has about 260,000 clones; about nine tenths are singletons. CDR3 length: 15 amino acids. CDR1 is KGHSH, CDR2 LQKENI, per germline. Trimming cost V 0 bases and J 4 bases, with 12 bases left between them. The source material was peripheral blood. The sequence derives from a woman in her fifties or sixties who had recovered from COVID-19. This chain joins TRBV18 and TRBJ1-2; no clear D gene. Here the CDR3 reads CASSPPGEGLYGYTF. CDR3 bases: TGTGCCAGCTCACCACCGGGAGAAGGGCTCTATGGCTACACCTTC.